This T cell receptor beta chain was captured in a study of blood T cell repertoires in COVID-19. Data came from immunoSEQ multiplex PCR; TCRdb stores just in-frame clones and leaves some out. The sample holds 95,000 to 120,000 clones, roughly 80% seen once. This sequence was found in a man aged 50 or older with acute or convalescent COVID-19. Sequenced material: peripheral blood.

CDR3 region: CASSLQGTNSPLHF. CDR3 DNA sequence: TGTGCCAGCAGCCTACAGGGGACGAATTCACCCCTCCACTTT. The V gene is TRBV4-2, the J gene TRBJ1-6; 7 bases are a match to TRBD1. CDR3 length: 14 residues. In germline, CDR1 is LGHNA, CDR2 YNFKEQ. V dropped 4 bases and J dropped 7; count of bases not matched to a gene: 4.